This T cell receptor beta chain was captured by sequencing in a study of early T cells in non-severe SARS-CoV-2 infection. Study as a whole: Sequencing input comprised bulk RNA from unsorted whole blood; chain pairing was not available.

Molecules of cDNA were individually given unique molecular identifiers that were attached to them. TCRdb re-analysed the 5' RACE reads in MiXCR, keeping a single row per CDR3 protein. The sample consists of approximately 42,000 distinct CDR3 sequences, roughly 6.6% of them appearing once. V lost 3 bases and J 5 bases, leaving 9 bases between the germline ends. CDR3 length equals 13 residues. The germline CDR1 and CDR2 sequences are SGHAT and FQNNGV. Turning to this clonotype: The antigen is undetermined.

Study-wide findings and caveats: VDJdb-based matching was biased toward anti-spike CD8 responses and missed private and CD4 specificities.

The chain recombines TRBV11-2 with TRBJ2-3; D remains ambiguous. This receptor was taken from an adult who was a healthcare worker with PCR-confirmed SARS-CoV-2 infection or an uninfected control (not recorded which). Sample: whole blood. CDR3 coding DNA: TGTGCCAGCAGCTTTGGGCTGCTAGATACGCAGTATTTT. This codes for CASSFGLLDTQYF.